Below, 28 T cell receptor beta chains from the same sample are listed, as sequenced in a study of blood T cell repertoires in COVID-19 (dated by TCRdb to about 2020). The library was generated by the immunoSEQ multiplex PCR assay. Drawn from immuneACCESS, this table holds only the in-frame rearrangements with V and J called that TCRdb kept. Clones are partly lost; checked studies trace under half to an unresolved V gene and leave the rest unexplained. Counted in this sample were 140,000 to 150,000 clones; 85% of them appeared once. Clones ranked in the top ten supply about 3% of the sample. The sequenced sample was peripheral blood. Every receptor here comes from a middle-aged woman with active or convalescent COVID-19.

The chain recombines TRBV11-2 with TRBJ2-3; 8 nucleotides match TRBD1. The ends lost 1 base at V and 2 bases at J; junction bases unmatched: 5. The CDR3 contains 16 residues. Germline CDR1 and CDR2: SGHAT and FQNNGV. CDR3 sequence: CASSLGQGMITDTQYF. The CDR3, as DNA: TGTGCCAGCAGCTTAGGACAGGGGATGATCACAGATACGCAGTATTTT.

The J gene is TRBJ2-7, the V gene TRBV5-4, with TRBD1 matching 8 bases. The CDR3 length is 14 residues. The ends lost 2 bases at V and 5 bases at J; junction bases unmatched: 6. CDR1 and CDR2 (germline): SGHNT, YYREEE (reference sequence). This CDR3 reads CASSFGRGQDEQYF. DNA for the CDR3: TGTGCCAGCAGCTTCGGCAGGGGGCAGGACGAGCAGTACTTC.

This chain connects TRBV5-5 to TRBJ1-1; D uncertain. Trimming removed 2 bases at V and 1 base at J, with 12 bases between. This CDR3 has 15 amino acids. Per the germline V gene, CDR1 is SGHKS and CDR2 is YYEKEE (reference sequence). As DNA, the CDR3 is TGTGCCAGCAGCTTCCAGGCAGGCTGGAACACTGAAGCTTTCTTT. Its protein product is CASSFQAGWNTEAFF.

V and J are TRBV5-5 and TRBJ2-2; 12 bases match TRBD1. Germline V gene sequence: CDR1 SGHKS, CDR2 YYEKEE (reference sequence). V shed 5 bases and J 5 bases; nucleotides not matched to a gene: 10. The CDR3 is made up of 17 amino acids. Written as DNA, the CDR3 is TGTGCCAGCAGACCCTCCCCGGGACAGGGGGCGACCGGGGAGCTGTTTTTT. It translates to CASRPSPGQGATGELFF.

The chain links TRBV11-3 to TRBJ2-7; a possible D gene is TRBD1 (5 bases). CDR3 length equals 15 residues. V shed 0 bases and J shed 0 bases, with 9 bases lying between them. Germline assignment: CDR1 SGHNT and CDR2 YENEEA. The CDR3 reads CASSLESGPSYEQYF. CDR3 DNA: TGTGCCAGCAGCTTAGAATCAGGGCCCTCCTACGAGCAGTACTTC.

The CDR3 spells CSVNDRANTGELFF. The CDR3 DNA follows: TGCAGCGTGAACGACAGGGCGAACACCGGGGAGCTGTTTTTT. The rearrangement joins TRBV29-1 to TRBJ2-2; 7 nucleotides match TRBD1. V lost 6 bases to trimming and J lost 0 bases; unmatched junction nucleotides: 4. CDR1 is SQVTM and CDR2 is ANQGSEA in the germline V gene. CDR3 length: 14 amino acids.

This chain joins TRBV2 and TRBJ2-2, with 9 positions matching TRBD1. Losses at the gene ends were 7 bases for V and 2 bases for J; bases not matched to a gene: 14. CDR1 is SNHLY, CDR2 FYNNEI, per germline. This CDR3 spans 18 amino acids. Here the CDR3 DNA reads TGTGCCAGCACTGCACAGGGGGCGTGGCCCTTTAACACCGGGGAGCTGTTTTTT. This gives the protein CASTAQGAWPFNTGELFF.

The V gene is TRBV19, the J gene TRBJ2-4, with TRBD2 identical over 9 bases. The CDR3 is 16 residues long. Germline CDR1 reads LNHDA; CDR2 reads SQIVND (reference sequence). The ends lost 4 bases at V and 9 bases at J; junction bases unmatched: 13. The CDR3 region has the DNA TGTGCCAGTAGTACCAGGCTAGCGGGGTCTCTAGCCATTCAGTACTTC. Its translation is CASSTRLAGSLAIQYF.

The CDR3 reads CASSLLGGQGLSGANVLTF. CDR3 sequence (DNA): TGTGCCAGCAGCCTCCTAGGTGGACAGGGTCTAAGTGGGGCCAACGTCCTGACTTTC. The chain is built from TRBV2 and TRBJ2-6, with 8 bases lining up with TRBD1. CDR1 and CDR2 from the germline V gene are SNHLY and FYNNEI. The CDR3 totals 19 residues. V shed 6 bases, J shed 3 bases, and the junction held 16 bases outside the gene matches.

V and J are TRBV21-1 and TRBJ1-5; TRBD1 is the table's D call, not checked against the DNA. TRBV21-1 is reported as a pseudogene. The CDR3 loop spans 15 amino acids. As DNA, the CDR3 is TGTGCCAGCAATGGTGTGCGGGACAGGTATCAGCCCCAGCATTTT. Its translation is CASNGVRDRYQPQHF.

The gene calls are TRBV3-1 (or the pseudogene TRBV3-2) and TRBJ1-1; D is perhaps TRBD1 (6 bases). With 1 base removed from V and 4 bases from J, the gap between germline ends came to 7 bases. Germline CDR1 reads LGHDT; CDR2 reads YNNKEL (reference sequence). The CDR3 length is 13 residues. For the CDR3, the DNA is TGTGCCAGCAGCCAAGCAGGGGTCACTGAAGCTTTCTTT. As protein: CASSQAGVTEAFF.

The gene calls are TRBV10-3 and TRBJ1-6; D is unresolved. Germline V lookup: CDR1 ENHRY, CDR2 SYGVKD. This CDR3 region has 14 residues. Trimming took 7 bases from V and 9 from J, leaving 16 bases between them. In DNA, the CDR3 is TGTGCCATCACCGAGAGGGTGATGGGTTCACCCCTCCACTTT. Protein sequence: CAITERVMGSPLHF.

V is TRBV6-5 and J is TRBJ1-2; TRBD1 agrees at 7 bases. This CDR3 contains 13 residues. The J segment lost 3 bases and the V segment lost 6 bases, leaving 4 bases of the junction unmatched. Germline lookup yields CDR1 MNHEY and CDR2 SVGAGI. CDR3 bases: TGTGCCAGCAGCGAGGGGGCAGACTATGGCTACACCTTC. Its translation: CASSEGADYGYTF.

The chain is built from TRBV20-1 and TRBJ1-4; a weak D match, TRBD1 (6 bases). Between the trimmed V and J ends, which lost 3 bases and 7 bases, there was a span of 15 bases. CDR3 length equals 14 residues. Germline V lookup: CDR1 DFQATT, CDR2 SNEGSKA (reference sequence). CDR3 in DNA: TGCAGTGCTAGTCTCAGGGGATGGGTTGAAAAACTGTTTTTT. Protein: CSASLRGWVEKLFF.

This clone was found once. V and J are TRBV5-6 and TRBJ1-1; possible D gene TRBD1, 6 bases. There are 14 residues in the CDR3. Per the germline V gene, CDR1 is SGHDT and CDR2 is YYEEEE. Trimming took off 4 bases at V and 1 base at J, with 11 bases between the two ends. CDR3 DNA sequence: TGTGCCAGCAGCCAAGAGACAGGGAACACTGAAGCTTTCTTT. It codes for CASSQETGNTEAFF.

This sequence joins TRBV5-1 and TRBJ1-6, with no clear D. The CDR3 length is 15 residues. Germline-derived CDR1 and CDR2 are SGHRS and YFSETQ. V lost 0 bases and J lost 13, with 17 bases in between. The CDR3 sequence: CASSLEGRRGSPLHF. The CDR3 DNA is TGCGCCAGCAGCTTGGAAGGCAGGCGGGGATCGCCCCTCCACTTT.

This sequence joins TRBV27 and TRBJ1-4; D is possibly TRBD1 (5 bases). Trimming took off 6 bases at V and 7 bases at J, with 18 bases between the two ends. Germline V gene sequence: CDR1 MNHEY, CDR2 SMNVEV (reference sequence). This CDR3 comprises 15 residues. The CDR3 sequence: CASSRSGGTSEKLFF. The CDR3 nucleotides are TGTGCCAGCAGCAGATCAGGAGGGACCTCTGAAAAACTGTTTTTT.

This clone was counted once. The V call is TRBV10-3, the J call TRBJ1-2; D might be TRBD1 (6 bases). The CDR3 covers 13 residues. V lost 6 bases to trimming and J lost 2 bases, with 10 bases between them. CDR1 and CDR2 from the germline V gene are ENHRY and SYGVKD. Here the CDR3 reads CAIRRGANYGYTF. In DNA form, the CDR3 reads TGTGCCATCAGGCGGGGGGCCAACTATGGCTACACCTTC.

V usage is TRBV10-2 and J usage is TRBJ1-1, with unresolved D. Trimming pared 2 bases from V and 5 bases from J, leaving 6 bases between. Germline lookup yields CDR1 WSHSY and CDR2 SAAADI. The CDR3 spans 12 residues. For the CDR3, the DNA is TGCGCCAGCAGTGAGGTTTTAACTGAAGCTTTCTTT. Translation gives CASSEVLTEAFF.

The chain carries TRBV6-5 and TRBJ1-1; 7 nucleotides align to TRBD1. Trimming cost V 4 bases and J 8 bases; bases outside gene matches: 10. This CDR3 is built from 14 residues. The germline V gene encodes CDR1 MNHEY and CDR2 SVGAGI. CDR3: CASSLDGTAAEAFF. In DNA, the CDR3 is TGTGCCAGCAGTTTGGATGGGACAGCAGCAGAAGCTTTCTTT.

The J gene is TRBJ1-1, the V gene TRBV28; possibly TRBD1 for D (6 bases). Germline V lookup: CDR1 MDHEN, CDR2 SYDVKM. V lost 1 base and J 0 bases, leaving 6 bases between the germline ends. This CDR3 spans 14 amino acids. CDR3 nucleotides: TGTGCCAGCAGTTTATCAGGGGTGAACACTGAAGCTTTCTTT. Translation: CASSLSGVNTEAFF.

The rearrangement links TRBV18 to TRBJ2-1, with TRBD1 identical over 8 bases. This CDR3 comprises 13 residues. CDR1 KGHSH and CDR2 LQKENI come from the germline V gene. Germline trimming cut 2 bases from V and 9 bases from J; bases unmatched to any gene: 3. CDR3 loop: CASSPSRGLEQFF. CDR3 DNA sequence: TGTGCCAGCTCACCATCCAGGGGGCTTGAGCAGTTCTTC.

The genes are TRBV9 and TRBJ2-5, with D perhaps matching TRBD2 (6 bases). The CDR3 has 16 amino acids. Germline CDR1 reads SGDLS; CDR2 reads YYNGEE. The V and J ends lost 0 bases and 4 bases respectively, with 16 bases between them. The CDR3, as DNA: TGTGCCAGCAGCGTAGTTGCGGGGCCTTTAGGAGAGACCCAGTACTTC. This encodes CASSVVAGPLGETQYF. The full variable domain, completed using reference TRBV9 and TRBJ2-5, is DSGVTQTPKHLITATGQRVTLRCSPRSGDLSVYWYQQSLDQGLQFLIQYYNGEERAKGNILERFSAQQFPDLHSELNLSSLELGDSALYFCASSVVAGPLGETQYFGPGTRLLVL.

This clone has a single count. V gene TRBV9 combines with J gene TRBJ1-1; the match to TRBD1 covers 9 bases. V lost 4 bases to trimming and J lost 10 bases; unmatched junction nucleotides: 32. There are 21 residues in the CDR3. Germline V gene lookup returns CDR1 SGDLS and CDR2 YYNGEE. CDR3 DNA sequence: TGTGCCAGCAGCACGACCAGGACAGGGGATCCAAGGATGTTGGGGGCACGGGGAGCTTTCTTT. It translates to CASSTTRTGDPRMLGARGAFF.

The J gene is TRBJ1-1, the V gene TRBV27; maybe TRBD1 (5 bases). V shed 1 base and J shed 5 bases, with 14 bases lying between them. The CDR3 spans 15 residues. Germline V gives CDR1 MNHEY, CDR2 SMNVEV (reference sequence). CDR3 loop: CASSLWGDGGTEAFF. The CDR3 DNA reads TGTGCCAGCAGTTTATGGGGTGATGGGGGGACTGAAGCTTTCTTT.

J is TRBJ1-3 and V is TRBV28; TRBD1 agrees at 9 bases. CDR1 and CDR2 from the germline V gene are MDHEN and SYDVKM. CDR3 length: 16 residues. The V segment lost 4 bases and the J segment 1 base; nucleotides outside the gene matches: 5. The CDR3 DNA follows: TGTGCCAGCAGTTCACCGGGACAGGGATCTGGAAACACCATATATTTT. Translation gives CASSSPGQGSGNTIYF.

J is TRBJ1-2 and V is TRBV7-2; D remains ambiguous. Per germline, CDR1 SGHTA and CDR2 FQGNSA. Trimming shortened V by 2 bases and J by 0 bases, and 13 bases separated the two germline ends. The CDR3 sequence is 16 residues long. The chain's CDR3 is CASSLLYLQPNYGYTF. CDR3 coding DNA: TGTGCCAGCAGCTTATTGTATTTACAACCTAACTATGGCTACACCTTC.

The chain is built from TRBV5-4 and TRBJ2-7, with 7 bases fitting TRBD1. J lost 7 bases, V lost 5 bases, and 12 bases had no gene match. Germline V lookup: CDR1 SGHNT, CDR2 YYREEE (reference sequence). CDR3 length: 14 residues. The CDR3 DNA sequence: TGTGCCAGCAGAACCGACAGGGCTTCGGAAGAGCAGTACTTC. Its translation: CASRTDRASEEQYF.